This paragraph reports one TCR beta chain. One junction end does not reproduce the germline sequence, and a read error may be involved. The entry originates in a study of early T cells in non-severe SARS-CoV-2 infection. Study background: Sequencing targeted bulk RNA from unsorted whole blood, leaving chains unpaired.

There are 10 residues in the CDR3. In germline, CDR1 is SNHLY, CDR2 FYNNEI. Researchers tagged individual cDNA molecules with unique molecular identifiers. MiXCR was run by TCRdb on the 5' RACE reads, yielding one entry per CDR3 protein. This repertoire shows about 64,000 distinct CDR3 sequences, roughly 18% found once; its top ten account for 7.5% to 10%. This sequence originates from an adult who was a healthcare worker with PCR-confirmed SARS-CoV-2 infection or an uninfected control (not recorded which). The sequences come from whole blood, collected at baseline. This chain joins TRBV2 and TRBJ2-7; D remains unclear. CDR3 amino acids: CASSAYAQYF. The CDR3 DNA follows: TGTGCCAGCAGCGCCTACGCGCAGTACTTC.